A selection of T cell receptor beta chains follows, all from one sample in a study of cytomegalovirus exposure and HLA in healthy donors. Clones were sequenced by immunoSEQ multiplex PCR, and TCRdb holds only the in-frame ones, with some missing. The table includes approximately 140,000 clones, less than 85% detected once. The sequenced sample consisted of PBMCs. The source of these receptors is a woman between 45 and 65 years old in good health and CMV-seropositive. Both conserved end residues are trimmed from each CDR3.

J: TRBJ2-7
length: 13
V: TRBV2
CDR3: ASSDSHIASREQY

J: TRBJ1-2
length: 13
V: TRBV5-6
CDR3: ASSPTGTGVPGYT

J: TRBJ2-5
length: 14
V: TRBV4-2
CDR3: ASSPTGGSSQETQY

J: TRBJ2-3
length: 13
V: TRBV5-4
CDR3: ASSSGGRRTDTQY

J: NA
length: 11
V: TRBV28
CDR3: ASDRGVSYEQY

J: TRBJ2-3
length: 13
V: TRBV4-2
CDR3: ASSPKRGGQDTQY

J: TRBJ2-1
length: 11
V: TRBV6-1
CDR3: ASSGESYNEQF

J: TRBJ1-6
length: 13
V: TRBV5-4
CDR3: ASSPSRQANSPLH

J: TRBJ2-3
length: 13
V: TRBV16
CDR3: ASSPGQGPTDTQY

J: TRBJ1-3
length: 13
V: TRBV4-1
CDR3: ASSQTVPSGNTIY

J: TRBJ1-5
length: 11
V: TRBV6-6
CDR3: ASSVSGAQPQH

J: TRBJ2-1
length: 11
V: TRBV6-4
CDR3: ASSDLAYGEQF

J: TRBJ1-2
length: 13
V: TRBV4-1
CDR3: ASSQDSGGNYGYT

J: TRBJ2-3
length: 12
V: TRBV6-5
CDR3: ASSFGLAADTQY

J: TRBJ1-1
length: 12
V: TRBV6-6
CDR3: ASSYGGAYTEAF

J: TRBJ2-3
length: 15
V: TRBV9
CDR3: ASSPHGSGASTDTQY

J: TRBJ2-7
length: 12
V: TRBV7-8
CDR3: ASSFSGTSYEQY

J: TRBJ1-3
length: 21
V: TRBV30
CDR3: AWTPMRGQGARQGPSSGNTIY

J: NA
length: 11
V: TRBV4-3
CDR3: ASSQGQNYEQY

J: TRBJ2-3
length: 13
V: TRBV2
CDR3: ASSELSARADTQY

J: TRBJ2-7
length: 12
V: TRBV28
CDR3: ASSLLGTDYGQY

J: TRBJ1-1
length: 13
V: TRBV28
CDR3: ASVPLLGGNTEAF

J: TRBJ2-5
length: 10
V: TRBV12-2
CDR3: ALRGQVPTQY

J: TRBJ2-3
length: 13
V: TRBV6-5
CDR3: ASSYSDSGADTQY

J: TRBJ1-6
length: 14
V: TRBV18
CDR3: ASSPLGTGFNSPLH

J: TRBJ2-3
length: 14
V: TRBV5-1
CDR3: ASSNLLAGGPDTQY

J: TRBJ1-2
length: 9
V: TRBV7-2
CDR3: ASSVYYGYT

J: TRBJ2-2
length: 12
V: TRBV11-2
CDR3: ASRLQGNTGELF

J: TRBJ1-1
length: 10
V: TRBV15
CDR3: ATSKKGAEAF